The rows below give T cell receptor beta chains drawn from one sample of a study of blood T cell repertoires in COVID-19. Clones were read by immunoSEQ multiplex PCR, and TCRdb kept only the in-frame ones, dropping some. In the table there are approximately 360,000 clones, around 83% of which are singletons. The material sequenced was PBMCs or T cells enriched from blood (not recorded which). Receptors were obtained from a woman aged 50 to 60 who had recovered from COVID-19. CDR3s include the opening cysteine and the closing phenylalanine or tryptophan. The D gene is left open where the match is weak. A row's size may be missing; if present it is once, few, many or a size class.

V gene,clone size,D gene,J gene,CDR3 protein,CDR3 DNA
TRBV19,-,TRBD1,TRBJ1-3,CASSIQGGSGNTIYF,TGTGCCAGTAGTATACAGGGGGGCTCTGGAAACACCATATATTTT
TRBV14,few,TRBD1,TRBJ1-1,CASSLRLGTGNTEAFF,TGTGCCAGCAGCCTTCGACTGGGGACAGGGAACACTGAAGCTTTCTTT
TRBV9,-,-,TRBJ2-1,CASSASSYNEQFF,TGTGCCAGCAGCGCATCGAGCTACAATGAGCAGTTCTTC
TRBV5-6,-,TRBD1,TRBJ1-4,CASSWGQGLNEKLFF,TGTGCCAGCAGCTGGGGACAGGGCCTAAATGAAAAACTGTTTTTT
TRBV2,-,-,TRBJ1-5,CASSEQGSNQPQHF,TGTGCCAGCAGTGAACAGGGAAGCAATCAGCCCCAGCATTTT
TRBV9,few,TRBD2,TRBJ2-1,CASSVDKRGYTYNEQFF,TGTGCCAGCAGCGTAGACAAGCGGGGTTATACCTACAATGAGCAGTTCTTC
TRBV28,once,-,TRBJ1-6,CASSPLASGGSPLHF,TGTGCCAGCAGTCCCCTGGCATCGGGGGGGTCACCCCTCCACTTT
TRBV6-2/TRBV6-3,-,TRBD2,TRBJ2-1,CASSPGTSGKSYNEQFF,TGTGCCAGCAGTCCCGGGACTAGCGGGAAATCCTACAATGAGCAGTTCTTC
TRBV27,-,-,TRBJ2-7,CASSTAPGVPAYEQYF,TGTGCCAGCAGCACCGCCCCCGGAGTACCGGCCTACGAGCAGTACTTC
TRBV5-4,-,TRBD1,TRBJ1-6,CASSDRGQRTPLHF,TGTGCCAGCAGCGACAGGGGGCAAAGGACACCCCTCCACTTT
TRBV21-1,-,-,TRBJ2-2,CASSTSGTGEKSTGELFF,TGTGCCAGCAGCACCTCCGGGACAGGGGAAAAATCGACCGGGGAGCTGTTTTTT
TRBV19,few,TRBD2,TRBJ2-1,CASSTSGEPSYNEQFF,TGTGCCAGTAGCACCAGCGGGGAACCCTCCTACAATGAGCAGTTCTTC
TRBV19,-,TRBD1,TRBJ1-1,CASSIRQGAFTEAFF,TGTGCCAGTAGTATAAGGCAGGGGGCGTTCACTGAAGCTTTCTTT
TRBV30,-,-,TRBJ2-2,CAWSGGPTGELFF,TGTGCCTGGAGCGGGGGACCCACCGGGGAGCTGTTTTTT
TRBV11-1,-,TRBD2,TRBJ2-7,CASSYIAGVSYEQYF,TGTGCCAGCAGCTACATAGCGGGAGTATCCTACGAGCAGTACTTC
TRBV29-1,-,-,TRBJ1-1,CSGIQGGITEAFF,TGCAGCGGTATTCAGGGCGGCATCACTGAAGCTTTCTTT
TRBV7-2,-,TRBD1,TRBJ1-1,CASRLTGRTEAFF,TGTGCCAGCAGGTTGACAGGGCGGACTGAAGCTTTCTTT
TRBV5-1,-,-,TRBJ2-3,CASSLKLVDTQYF,TGCGCCAGCAGCCTAAAGCTAGTGGATACGCAGTATTTT
TRBV19,once,TRBD1,TRBJ1-6,CASSIQGANSPLHF,TGTGCCAGTAGTATACAGGGGGCGAATTCACCCCTCCACTTT
TRBV15,-,TRBD2,TRBJ2-1,CATSKRTSGYNEQFF,TGTGCCACCAGCAAAAGGACTAGCGGATACAATGAGCAGTTCTTC
TRBV4-1,-,-,TRBJ1-6,CASSQGQETYNSPLHF,TGCGCCAGCAGCCAAGGTCAGGAAACCTATAATTCACCCCTCCACTTT
TRBV4-2,few,TRBD2,TRBJ2-7,CASSPLGSGSSEQYF,TGTGCCAGCAGCCCGCTGGGGAGCGGGAGCAGCGAGCAGTACTTC
TRBV11-1,-,TRBD1,TRBJ1-1,CASSLVGQGITEAFF,TGTGCCAGCAGCTTAGTTGGACAGGGAATAACTGAAGCTTTCTTT
TRBV30,-,TRBD1,TRBJ1-2,CAWGQDNYGYTF,TGTGCCTGGGGACAGGATAACTATGGCTACACCTTC
TRBV19,-,TRBD2,TRBJ2-7,CASSPRAGAYEQYF,TGTGCCAGTAGTCCGCGGGCGGGGGCCTACGAGCAGTACTTC
TRBV9,-,TRBD1,TRBJ2-7,CASSLTGGVYEQYF,TGTGCCAGCAGCTTGACAGGGGGGGTTTACGAGCAGTACTTC
TRBV12-3/TRBV12-4,-,TRBD1,TRBJ1-2,CASSPDRGDGYTF,TGTGCCAGCAGCCCGGACAGGGGTGATGGCTACACCTTC
TRBV6-1,-,-,TRBJ1-2,CASSDIWETGSYGYTF,TGTGCCAGCAGTGATATCTGGGAGACCGGGAGCTATGGCTACACCTTC
TRBV15,-,-,TRBJ1-1,CATSRGGGAGYAFF,TGTGCCACCAGCAGAGGGGGGGGAGCGGGATACGCTTTCTTT
TRBV5-1,-,TRBD1,TRBJ1-2,CASSLGQGSDYGYTF,TGCGCCAGCAGCCTCGGACAGGGGAGTGACTATGGCTACACCTTC
TRBV9,-,-,TRBJ2-5,CASKPGNQETQYF,TGTGCCAGCAAACCAGGGAACCAAGAGACCCAGTACTTC
TRBV7-2,-,-,TRBJ2-5,CASSLALVIETQYF,TGTGCCAGCAGCTTAGCGCTAGTCATAGAGACCCAGTACTTC
TRBV7-7,-,-,TRBJ2-1,CASSPGEYSYNEQFF,TGTGCCAGCAGCCCAGGGGAGTATTCCTACAATGAGCAGTTCTTC
TRBV3-1/TRBV3-2,-,-,TRBJ2-7,CASSQVGVGPYEQYF,TGTGCCAGCAGCCAAGTTGGGGTGGGGCCGTACGAGCAGTACTTC
TRBV5-4,-,TRBD2,TRBJ2-1,CASSLYRTSGADEQFF,TGTGCCAGCAGTTTGTACCGGACTAGCGGGGCTGATGAGCAGTTCTTC
TRBV11-3,-,TRBD2,TRBJ2-5,CASSLRLAGVQETQYF,TGTGCCAGCAGCTTGCGACTAGCGGGGGTCCAAGAGACCCAGTACTTC
TRBV19,-,TRBD2,TRBJ2-1,CASTPSSGSIWLHEQFF,TGTGCCAGTACGCCCTCCAGCGGGAGTATCTGGCTGCATGAGCAGTTCTTC
TRBV20-1,-,-,TRBJ1-1,CSAARQVEAFF,TGCAGTGCCGCACGACAGGTAGAAGCTTTCTTT
TRBV18,-,TRBD1,TRBJ1-1,CASSQIDRGGPEAFF,TGTGCCAGCTCACAAATCGACAGGGGTGGGCCTGAAGCTTTCTTT
TRBV11-2,-,-,TRBJ1-2,CASSLAQDFYGYTF,TGTGCCAGCAGCTTAGCGCAGGACTTCTATGGCTACACCTTC
TRBV2,-,TRBD1,TRBJ1-1,CASERDRDTEAFF,TGTGCCAGCGAACGGGACAGGGACACTGAAGCTTTCTTT
TRBV12-5,-,-,TRBJ2-1,CASGLIGGDEQFF,TGTGCTAGTGGTTTAATAGGGGGGGATGAGCAGTTCTTC
TRBV23-1,-,TRBD2,TRBJ2-3,CASSSGGSDTQYF,TGCGCCAGCAGCTCGGGGGGATCGGATACGCAGTATTTT